The source of this T cell receptor (beta chain) is a study of cytomegalovirus exposure and HLA in healthy donors. Trimming pared 5 bases from V and 9 bases from J, leaving 17 bases between. This CDR3 is 13 amino acids long. In germline, CDR1 is SQVTM, CDR2 ANQGSEA. Produced via immunoSEQ multiplex PCR; TCRdb's table is partial and in-frame only. Of around 60,000 clones detected, about 90% appear once; the ten largest clones hold 1.3%. Material: PBMCs. The chain joins TRBV29-1 to TRBJ2-1; a possible D gene is TRBD2 (6 bases). The TCR originated in a woman younger than 30 in good health and CMV-seronegative. CDR3 amino acids: CSVKRRSEGEQFF. CDR3 nucleotide sequence: TGCAGCGTTAAAAGGCGTTCGGAGGGTGAGCAGTTCTTC.